This T cell receptor beta chain was obtained from a study of response to subunit inactivated influenza vaccine. General study points: Few additional T cells are recruited per seasonal influenza vaccination, authors suggested.

CDR3 length: 15 residues. V lost 5 bases and J lost 1, with 14 bases in between. Germline V gives CDR1 SGHTA, CDR2 FQGNSA. TCRdb reprocessed the RT-PCR reads with MiXCR, giving one entry per CDR3 protein. This table holds around 580,000 distinct CDR3 sequences, 12% to 15% found once. There are a few counts of this clonotype. As yet, its antigen is unknown. The sequence was collected from a middle-aged man who received an inactivated influenza vaccine. Here the sequenced sample was PBMCs from blood, taken less than 13 days after vaccination. The V and J genes are TRBV7-2 and TRBJ2-5, with D hard to call. The CDR3 DNA follows: TGTGCCAGCAGCATAACCCCAGGAGCCCAAGAGACCCAGTACTTC. It is translated as CASSITPGAQETQYF.